This TCR beta chain was recorded in a study of OX40 agonist ivuxolimab in advanced cancers. Whole-study context: The drug used for patients, ivuxolimab, was an agonistic anti-OX40 (CD134) antibody. Subjects had a mean age of about 65 years, with a range of 23 to 79; around 83% were male.

This CDR3 is built from 13 residues. Germline lookup yields CDR1 SGHVS and CDR2 FQNEAQ. V shed 3 bases and J shed 0 bases, with 2 bases lying between them. With respect to this clone: Its specificity is unknown.

The assay was immunoSEQ multiplex PCR, and TCRdb's table has in-frame clones only and misses some. The sample contains 60,000 to 75,000 clones, 80% of which appear only once. Overall study results and limits: Patients with a partial response at 0.1-3.0 mg/kg had among the lowest clonal expansion. Circulating CD4+ and CD8+ T cells showed clonal expansion by week 6 at 0.1 to 3.0 mg/kg.

The sample consisted of CD4+ or CD8+ T cells sorted from blood, taken in a trial of the OX40 agonist ivuxolimab. V usage is TRBV7-8 and J usage is TRBJ2-2; D gene uncertain. The TCR originated in an adult with an advanced solid tumor such as melanoma, head and neck, liver or kidney cancer. CDR3 nucleotide sequence: TGTGCCAGCAGCTTTACGAACACCGGGGAGCTGTTTTTT. Its translation is CASSFTNTGELFF.